This TCR beta chain was obtained from a study of technical replicates of blood from a handful of donors. Repertoires were generated with immunoSEQ multiplex PCR, while TCRdb's copy carries only in-frame clones and drops some. The table shows some 12,000 clones, with roughly 93% occurring only once. Trimming cost V 0 bases and J 0 bases, with 10 bases left between them. The CDR3 sequence is 16 residues long. CDR1 SGDLS and CDR2 YYNGEE come from the germline V gene. The sequencing sample was made of PBMCs. The genes are TRBV9 and TRBJ2-1, with D tentatively TRBD2 (5 bases). The TCR sequence derives from a human donor in good health. CDR3 amino acids: CASSVGSGRSYNEQFF. The CDR3 nucleotides are TGTGCCAGCAGCGTAGGGAGCGGACGCTCCTACAATGAGCAGTTCTTC.